Below, 20 T cell receptor beta chains from the same sample are listed, as sequenced in a study of regulatory T cells. These receptors have no identified antigens. Primers: 52 TRBV forward and 13 TRBJ reverse. Data came from immunoSEQ multiplex PCR; TCRdb stores just in-frame clones and leaves some out. The sample has over 2,000 clones; around 93% are singletons. Broader study findings: In CD3G deficiency, regulatory T cells had lower Shannon diversity than autologous conventional CD4+ and control regulatory cells.

The sequencing input was CD4+ Tregs sorted from blood. These receptors were taken from a child aged 5 to 17 with CD3G deficiency.

The gene calls are TRBV19 and TRBJ2-1; no reliable D call. This CDR3 region has 13 residues. The germline gives CDR1 LNHDA, CDR2 SQIVND (reference sequence). Between the trimmed V and J ends, which lost 4 bases and 2 bases, there was a span of 6 bases. CDR3 in amino acids: CASSNQAYNEQFF. CDR3 nucleotide sequence: TGTGCCAGTAGTAATCAGGCCTACAATGAGCAGTTCTTC.

The rearrangement links TRBV21-1 to TRBJ2-1; TRBD2 is the table's D call, not checked against the DNA. TRBV21-1 is flagged as a pseudogene. The CDR3 has 18 amino acids. The CDR3 DNA reads TGTGCCAGCAGCAAAGTGTGGGACGGGAGCCGATTCGACAATGAGCAGTTCTTC. Translated, it gives CASSKVWDGSRFDNEQFF.

This clone has just one count. The chain recombines TRBV6-6 with TRBJ1-1, with TRBD1 as a possible D gene (5 bases). Trimming removed 2 bases from V and 6 bases from J, with 10 bases in between. The germline CDR1 and CDR2 sequences are MNHNY and SVGAGI (reference sequence). This CDR3 spans 13 amino acids. CDR3 amino acids: CASSYVRGAEAFF. The CDR3 DNA reads TGTGCCAGCAGTTACGTCCGGGGGGCTGAAGCTTTCTTT.

V usage is TRBV28 and J usage is TRBJ2-3; the D is unclear. CDR3 size: 15 residues. Germline V CDR1 and CDR2: MDHEN, SYDVKM. V shed 2 bases and J shed 2 bases, with 11 bases lying between them. This chain's CDR3 is CASSLTSFNTDTQYF. The CDR3 DNA reads as TGTGCCAGCAGTTTAACCAGTTTTAACACAGATACGCAGTATTTT.

The chain links TRBV6-6 to TRBJ1-1, with 8 bases lining up with TRBD1. After removal of 6 bases from V and 0 bases from J, the junction contained 0 bases not matched to a gene. Germline V gene data show CDR1 as MNHNY and CDR2 as SVGAGI (reference sequence). CDR3 length equals 13 residues. Here the CDR3 DNA reads TGTGCCAGCAGGGACAGGGTGAACACTGAAGCTTTCTTT. Encoded protein: CASRDRVNTEAFF.

The CDR3 DNA is TGTGCCAGCAGTAGGGTTCCCTACGAGCAGTACTTC. Protein product: CASSRVPYEQYF. The rearrangement uses TRBV6-1 and TRBJ2-7, with no clear D. The length of the CDR3 is 12 residues. Germline CDR1 MNHNS, CDR2 SASEGT. Trimming left V 5 bases short and J 2 bases short, with 7 bases between.

This chain links TRBV28 with TRBJ1-5; D is possibly TRBD1 (5 bases). Germline assignment: CDR1 MDHEN and CDR2 SYDVKM. The CDR3 extends over 14 amino acids. V lost 6 bases to trimming and J lost 7 bases, with 16 bases between them. CDR3 loop: CASSSGTSSQPQHF. The CDR3 nucleotides are TGTGCCAGCAGCTCAGGGACCTCTAGCCAGCCCCAGCATTTT.

This chain joins TRBV5-1 and TRBJ2-3, with 11 bases lining up with TRBD2. Germline CDR1 and CDR2: SGHRS and YFSETQ. Trimming removed 4 bases from V and 0 bases from J; junction bases left unmatched: 4. The CDR3 runs 16 residues. The CDR3 sequence is CASSRGTSGSTDTQYF. DNA for the CDR3: TGCGCCAGCAGCAGGGGGACTAGCGGAAGCACAGATACGCAGTATTTT. Full variable domain (rest looked up from reference TRBV5-1 and TRBJ2-3): KAGVTQTPRYLIKTRGQQVTLSCSPISGHRSVSWYQQTPGQGLQFLFEYFSETQRNKGNFPGRFSGRQFSNSRSEMNVSTLELGDSALYLCASSRGTSGSTDTQYFGPGTRLTVL.

The chain carries TRBV6-1 and TRBJ2-7, with 7 bases lining up with TRBD2. Germline V gene lookup returns CDR1 MNHNS and CDR2 SASEGT. The V and J ends lost 5 bases and 6 bases, in that order; junction bases with no gene match: 4. This CDR3 comprises 12 residues. CDR3 sequence reads: CASSIERGEQYF. CDR3 nucleotide sequence: TGTGCCAGCAGTATTGAGCGGGGCGAGCAGTACTTC.

The V call is TRBV7-9, the J call TRBJ1-2; D possibly corresponds to TRBD1 (6 bases). Trimming removed 1 base at V and 4 bases at J, with 16 bases between. The CDR3 is made up of 16 amino acids. Germline CDR1 is SEHNR and CDR2 is FQNEAQ (reference sequence). Here the CDR3 reads CASSLGVGTGSYGYTF. The DNA of the CDR3 is TGTGCCAGCAGCTTAGGAGTCGGCACAGGGAGCTATGGCTACACCTTC.

This rearrangement joins TRBV6-1 to TRBJ1-1; D perhaps matches TRBD1 (6 bases). CDR3 length: 13 amino acids. The germline V gene encodes CDR1 MNHNS and CDR2 SASEGT. The V and J ends lost 4 bases and 5 bases respectively, with 11 bases between them. The CDR3 nucleotides read TGTGCCAGCAGTGGTCTGGGGGCTACTGAAGCTTTCTTT. It is translated as CASSGLGATEAFF.

The chain employs TRBV5-1 and TRBJ2-2, with 7 bases lining up with TRBD1. J lost 4 bases, V lost 5 bases, and 8 bases had no gene match. This CDR3 is 15 amino acids long. Germline lookup yields CDR1 SGHRS and CDR2 YFSETQ. The CDR3 nucleotides read TGCGCCAGCAGTCGACAGGGAAGCGGCACCGGGGAGCTGTTTTTT. Encoded protein: CASSRQGSGTGELFF.

The genes are TRBV18 and TRBJ2-2; 8 nucleotides align to TRBD1. The CDR3 contains 15 residues. Germline V gene sequence: CDR1 KGHSH, CDR2 LQKENI. V lost 4 bases to trimming and J lost 0 bases; unmatched junction nucleotides: 1. The CDR3 DNA is TGTGCCAGCTCACTGGGACAGGCGAACACCGGGGAGCTGTTTTTT. Its protein is CASSLGQANTGELFF.

CDR3: CASSSNPGTSGYNEQFF. In DNA form, the CDR3 reads TGTGCCAGCAGCTCCAACCCCGGGACTAGTGGCTACAATGAGCAGTTCTTC. The chain links TRBV7-9 to TRBJ2-1, with 8 positions matching TRBD2. CDR1 is SEHNR and CDR2 is FQNEAQ in the germline V gene (reference sequence). With 4 bases clipped from V and 3 bases from J, the junction kept 11 bases outside the gene matches. The CDR3 is 17 residues long. Supplemented by reference TRBV7-9 and TRBJ2-1, the full variable domain reads DTGVSQNPRHKITKRGQNVTFRCDPISEHNRLYWYRQTLGQGPEFLTYFQNEAQLEKSRLLSDRFSAERPKGSFSTLEIQRTEQGDSAMYLCASSSNPGTSGYNEQFFGPGTRLTVL.

The table lists this clone with a few counts. This chain uses TRBV10-3 with TRBJ2-7; possibly TRBD1 for D (6 bases). V was shortened by 2 bases and J by 6 bases, with 17 bases between the two germline ends. CDR1 ENHRY and CDR2 SYGVKD come from the germline V gene. CDR3 size: 15 residues. CDR3 nucleotide sequence: TGTGCCATCAGTGAGACAGGGAAAGGCTTTACCGAGCAGTACTTC. Amino acid sequence: CAISETGKGFTEQYF.

This chain connects TRBV28 to TRBJ1-2; unclear D gene. Per germline, CDR1 MDHEN and CDR2 SYDVKM. V lost 5 bases, J lost 3 bases, and 22 bases lay in between. This CDR3 is built from 17 residues. CDR3 protein: CASSPLQYKGRDYGYTF. CDR3 nucleotide sequence: TGTGCCAGCAGTCCTCTACAGTACAAGGGTAGGGACTATGGCTACACCTTC.

The chain is built from TRBV11-1 and TRBJ2-3; D not certain. The CDR3 has 13 residues. CDR1 is SGHAT and CDR2 is FQDESV in the germline V gene (reference sequence). V was shortened by 1 base and J by 6 bases, with 8 bases between the two germline ends. The CDR3, as DNA: TGTGCCAGCAGCTTAGGGCCTCGGGATACGCAGTATTTT. It translates to CASSLGPRDTQYF.

In nucleotides, the CDR3 is TGTGCCAGCAGGCTAGCGGGAGTCGGGGGCAATGAGCAGTTCTTC. This encodes CASRLAGVGGNEQFF. This chain joins TRBV6-6 and TRBJ2-1; 10 bases map to TRBD2. Germline V gene lookup returns CDR1 MNHNY and CDR2 SVGAGI (reference sequence). This CDR3 contains 15 residues. V was pared by 6 bases and J by 6 bases, with 8 bases of the junction left unmatched.

This chain joins TRBV7-8 and TRBJ2-1; 9 bases are a match to TRBD2. The CDR3 runs to 19 residues. The trim removed 3 bases at V and 1 base at J, leaving 13 bases unmatched. The germline V gene has CDR1 SGHVS and CDR2 FQNEAQ. This CDR3 reads CASSFRTSALSGSYNEQFF. CDR3 coding DNA: TGTGCCAGCAGCTTTAGGACTAGCGCACTTAGCGGGTCCTACAATGAGCAGTTCTTC.

A single count supports this clone. The chain combines TRBV7-8 with TRBJ2-3; no firm D call. This CDR3 has 12 residues. CDR1 SGHVS and CDR2 FQNEAQ come from the germline V gene. The V and J ends lost 3 bases and 6 bases respectively, with 7 bases between them. CDR3 coding DNA: TGTGCCAGCAGCTTTTCCCGGGATACGCAGTATTTT. As protein: CASSFSRDTQYF.